This TCR beta chain was profiled in a study of blood T cell repertoires in COVID-19. For the study at large: PBMCs, B-cell-depleted T cells, or T cells were the source of the cDNA or gDNA that made up the material.

Data came from immunoSEQ multiplex PCR; TCRdb stores just in-frame clones and leaves some out. This table has about 160,000 clones, roughly 87% appearing once. Trimming took off 1 base at V and 6 bases at J, with 7 bases between the two ends. The length of the CDR3 is 13 residues. Germline values: CDR1 SEHNR, CDR2 FQNEAQ (reference sequence). Concerning this clone: Other DNA sequences of this sample code for an identical CDR3.

Sequencing was performed on peripheral blood. This chain links TRBV7-9 with TRBJ2-1; D is perhaps TRBD2 (5 bases). This TCR was recovered from an older woman with active or convalescent COVID-19. CDR3 nucleotide sequence: TGTGCCAGCAGCTTAGGGGCGGGCAATGAGCAGTTCTTC. Translation: CASSLGAGNEQFF. Full variable domain (outside the CDR3, taken from reference TRBV7-9 and TRBJ2-1): DTGVSQNPRHKITKRGQNVTFRCDPISEHNRLYWYRQTLGQGPEFLTYFQNEAQLEKSRLLSDRFSAERPKGSFSTLEIQRTEQGDSAMYLCASSLGAGNEQFFGPGTRLTVL.